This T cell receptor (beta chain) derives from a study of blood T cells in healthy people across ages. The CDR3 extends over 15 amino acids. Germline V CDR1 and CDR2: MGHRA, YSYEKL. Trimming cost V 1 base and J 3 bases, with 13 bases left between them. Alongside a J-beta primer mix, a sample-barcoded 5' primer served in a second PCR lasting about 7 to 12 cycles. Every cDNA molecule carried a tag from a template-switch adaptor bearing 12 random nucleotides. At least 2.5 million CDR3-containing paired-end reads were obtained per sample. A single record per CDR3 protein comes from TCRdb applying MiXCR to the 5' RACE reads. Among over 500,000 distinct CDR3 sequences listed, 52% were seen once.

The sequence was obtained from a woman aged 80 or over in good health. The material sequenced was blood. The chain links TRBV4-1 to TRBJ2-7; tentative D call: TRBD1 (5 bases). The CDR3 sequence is CASSQGGHHRYEQYF. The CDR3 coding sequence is TGCGCCAGCAGCCAAGGGGGCCACCACCGCTACGAGCAGTACTTC.